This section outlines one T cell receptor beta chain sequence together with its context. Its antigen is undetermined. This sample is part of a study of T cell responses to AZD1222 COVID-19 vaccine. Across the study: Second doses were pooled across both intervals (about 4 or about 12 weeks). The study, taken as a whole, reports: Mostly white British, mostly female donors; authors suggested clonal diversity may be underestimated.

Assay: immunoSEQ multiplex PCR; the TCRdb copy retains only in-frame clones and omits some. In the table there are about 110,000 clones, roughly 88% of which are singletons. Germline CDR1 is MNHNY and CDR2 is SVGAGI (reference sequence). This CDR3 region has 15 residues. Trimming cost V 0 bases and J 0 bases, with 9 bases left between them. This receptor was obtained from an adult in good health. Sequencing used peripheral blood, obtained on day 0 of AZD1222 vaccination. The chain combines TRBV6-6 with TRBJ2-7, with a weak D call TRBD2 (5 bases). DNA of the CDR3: TGTGCCAGCAGTTACTCGGCGGGCTACTCCTACGAGCAGTACTTC. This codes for CASSYSAGYSYEQYF.